Listed here are 9 T cell receptor beta chains from one sample, sequenced in a study of blood T cell repertoires in COVID-19. Clones were read by immunoSEQ multiplex PCR, and TCRdb kept only the in-frame ones, dropping some. The sample has under 350,000 clones, more than 75% seen once; the top ten hold 1% to 1.5%. Sample: peripheral blood. Source of these receptors: a man between 70 and 80 years old with acute or convalescent COVID-19.

The genes are TRBV6-5 and TRBJ2-7; D is uncertain. The V end lost 3 bases, the J end lost 5 bases, and 11 bases lay between the germline ends. CDR1 is MNHEY, CDR2 SVGAGI, per germline. The CDR3 loop spans 13 amino acids. CDR3 sequence: CASSYARVDEQYF. CDR3 coding DNA: TGTGCCAGCAGTTATGCCCGAGTGGACGAGCAGTACTTC.

V and J are TRBV30 and TRBJ1-2; D call uncertain. The ends were cut back, 1 base at V and 8 bases at J, with 17 bases in the middle. This CDR3 contains 14 residues. The germline CDR1 and CDR2 sequences are GTSNPN and SVGIG (reference sequence). CDR3 DNA: TGTGCCTGGAGTGGTCGCCGCCCAGTGAGGGGCTACACCTTC. Translating gives CAWSGRRPVRGYTF.

The chain has TRBV11-2 and TRBJ2-5; 11 bases match TRBD2. The CDR3 runs to 18 residues. Germline values: CDR1 SGHAT, CDR2 FQNNGV. The junction had 13 bases not matched to a gene; V was cut back by 5 bases and J by 2 bases. Here the CDR3 reads CASSQAALSGGDQETQYF. The CDR3 nucleotides read TGTGCCAGCAGCCAGGCGGCCCTTAGCGGGGGGGATCAAGAGACCCAGTACTTC.

In its sample, this clone was seen a few times. This chain connects TRBV28 to TRBJ1-1; perhaps TRBD1 as D (6 bases). Looked up from germline, CDR1 is MDHEN and CDR2 is SYDVKM. This CDR3 is built from 12 residues. The V end lost 3 bases, the J end lost 10 bases, and 12 bases lay between the germline ends. The CDR3 here is CASSFLGGGAFF. The CDR3 nucleotides are TGTGCCAGCAGTTTCCTGGGAGGGGGAGCTTTCTTT.

This clone was recorded a few times. The rearrangement links TRBV6-5 to TRBJ1-1; 9 bases are shared with TRBD1. V lost 6 bases and J lost 7; bases outside the gene matches: 6. The germline gives CDR1 MNHEY, CDR2 SVGAGI. The CDR3 spans 13 residues. The DNA of the CDR3 is TGTGCCAGCAGCCAACAGGGGGCAATTGAAGCTTTCTTT. This gives the protein CASSQQGAIEAFF.

The J gene is TRBJ2-1, the V gene TRBV20-1; TRBD1 matches 7 bases. The germline V gene has CDR1 DFQATT and CDR2 SNEGSKA (reference sequence). CDR3 size: 16 residues. Losses at the gene ends were 3 bases for V and 6 bases for J; bases not matched to a gene: 14. The CDR3: CSASSPGQQSSNEQFF. CDR3 nucleotides: TGCAGTGCTAGTTCCCCGGGACAGCAGTCTTCCAATGAGCAGTTCTTC.

This chain links TRBV2 with TRBJ1-1, with TRBD1 identical over 11 bases. There are 15 residues in the CDR3. Losses at the gene ends were 6 bases for V and 8 bases for J; bases not matched to a gene: 11. Germline lookup yields CDR1 SNHLY and CDR2 FYNNEI. The CDR3 DNA follows: TGTGCCAGCAGCGGGACAGGGGGAAGGGGTAGAGAAGCTTTCTTT. Amino acid sequence: CASSGTGGRGREAFF.

The J gene is TRBJ1-4, the V gene TRBV10-1; TRBD1 agrees at 7 bases. V was pared by 8 bases and J by 5 bases, with 29 bases of the junction left unmatched. Germline lookup yields CDR1 WNHNN and CDR2 SYGVQD (reference sequence). The CDR3 runs 21 residues. Written as DNA, the CDR3 is TGCGCCAGCCCGGTTATAGAGGGGGCCACCGAACGGACCGTCCAGAATGAAAAACTGTTTTTT. This gives the protein CASPVIEGATERTVQNEKLFF.

The V gene is TRBV21-1, the J gene TRBJ2-5; the D segment call TRBD2 is taken from the table without a DNA check. TRBV21-1 corresponds to a pseudogene. The CDR3 extends over 20 amino acids. In nucleotides, the CDR3 is TGTGCCAGCAGCAACACCAGGTGGACTAGCAGAGAAGGGTCCCAAGAGACCCAGTACTTC. Protein sequence: CASSNTRWTSREGSQETQYF.